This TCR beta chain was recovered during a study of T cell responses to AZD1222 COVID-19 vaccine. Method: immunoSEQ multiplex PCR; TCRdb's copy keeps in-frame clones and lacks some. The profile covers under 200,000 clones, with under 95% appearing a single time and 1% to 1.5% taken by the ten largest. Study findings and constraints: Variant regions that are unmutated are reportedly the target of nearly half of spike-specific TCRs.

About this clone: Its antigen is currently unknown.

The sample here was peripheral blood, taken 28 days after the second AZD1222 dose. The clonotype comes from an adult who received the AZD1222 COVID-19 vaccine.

CDR3 DNA sequence: TGTGCCACCGAAGGAGGGACAGGGGATTCCTATGAGCAGTTCTTC. Encoded protein: CATEGGTGDSYEQFF. V usage is TRBV24-1 and J usage is TRBJ2-1, with 10 bases aligning to TRBD1. The CDR3 covers 15 residues. Germline assignment: CDR1 KGHDR and CDR2 SFDVKD. V shed 9 bases, J shed 8 bases, and the junction held 12 bases outside the gene matches.